A single sample is the source of the 11 T cell receptor beta chains below, sequenced in a study of regulatory T cells in long-lasting Graves disease. Described time point: newly diagnosed GD, antithyroid drugs for less than 3 months. RNA from PBMCs was the source of the TCR library. The authors built TCR beta libraries using iRepertoire HTBI primers and Arm-PCR of CDR3 regions. TCRdb ran MiXCR on the multiplex PCR reads and lists one entry per CDR3 protein. The table includes roughly 510,000 distinct CDR3 sequences, about 16% detected once. This same sample was also part of a study on T cells in Graves' hyperthyroidism and ophthalmopathy.

The sample in question was peripheral blood mononuclear cells (PBMCs), obtained at new diagnosis, from a patient treated with antithyroid drugs. These receptors all come from a man aged 18 to 29 with Graves disease.

V and J are TRBV7-3 and TRBJ1-2, with a tentative D call TRBD1 (6 bases). This CDR3 is 14 amino acids long. The V gene lost 5 bases and the J gene lost 2 bases, with 12 bases spanning the gap. Germline lookup yields CDR1 SGHTA and CDR2 FQGTGA. The CDR3 DNA reads TGTGCCAGCAGCCCAGACGGACAGAACTATGGCTACACCTTC. Translating gives CASSPDGQNYGYTF. The full variable domain, completed using reference TRBV7-3 and TRBJ1-2, is GAGVSQTPSNKVTEKGKYVELRCDPISGHTALYWYRQSLGQGPEFLIYFQGTGAADDSGLPNDRFFAVRPEGSVSTLKIQRTERGDSAVYLCASSPDGQNYGYTFGSGTRLTVV.

The V and J genes are TRBV5-1 and TRBJ2-3, with a possible D match to TRBD2 (6 bases). The germline V gene has CDR1 SGHRS and CDR2 YFSETQ. V shed 0 bases and J shed 2 bases, with 16 bases lying between them. CDR3 length equals 17 residues. The CDR3 DNA is TGCGCCAGCAGCTTGGTGGGGTCTAGCGCCGCCACAGATACGCAGTATTTT. It encodes CASSLVGSSAATDTQYF.

This sequence joins TRBV12-3 or TRBV12-4 and TRBJ2-1; D possibly uses TRBD1 or TRBD2 (5 bases each). V lost 6 bases to trimming and J lost 7 bases, with 16 bases between them. The CDR3 runs to 14 residues. In DNA form, the CDR3 reads TGTGCCAGCAGCTTTACCGGGACGGGGAATGAGCAGTTCTTC. It is translated as CASSFTGTGNEQFF.

V and J are TRBV7-3 and TRBJ2-7; maybe TRBD2 (5 bases). The CDR3 is made up of 14 amino acids. In germline, CDR1 is SGHTA, CDR2 FQGTGA. The V gene lost 5 bases and the J gene lost 2 bases, with 13 bases spanning the gap. CDR3 nucleotides: TGTGCCAGCAGCCCCCAGGCGCGGGCCTACGAGCAGTACTTC. The encoded protein is CASSPQARAYEQYF.

There are a few counts of this clonotype. This sequence joins TRBV6-1 and TRBJ1-4; 7 bases line up with TRBD1. V gave up 6 bases and J gave up 1 base; unmatched junction bases: 11. Germline CDR1 reads MNHNS; CDR2 reads SASEGT. The CDR3 runs 17 residues. The CDR3 is CASSPLGGGLTNEKLFF. The CDR3 coding sequence is TGTGCCAGCAGCCCCCTGGGAGGGGGCTTAACTAATGAAAAACTGTTTTTT.

The chain carries TRBV20-1 and TRBJ2-5; 10 nucleotides line up with TRBD1. The trim removed 6 bases at V and 5 bases at J, leaving 15 bases unmatched. Germline loops: CDR1 DFQATT, CDR2 SNEGSKA (reference sequence). This CDR3 region has 16 residues. The CDR3 DNA reads as TGCAGTGCCCGTCTTATTGGGACAGGGGATAGGGAGACCCAGTACTTC. Residues: CSARLIGTGDRETQYF.

About this clonotype: This may be a read error, as it is one base from a much larger clone. The chain employs TRBV6-1 and TRBJ2-3; the D call may be TRBD1 or TRBD2 (7 bases each). The CDR3 totals 17 residues. Germline values: CDR1 MNHNS, CDR2 SASEGT. Trimming cost V 0 bases and J 4 bases, with 17 bases left between them. CDR3 sequence: CASSEANRGTSADTQYF. In DNA form, the CDR3 reads TGTGCCAGCAGTGAAGCCAACAGGGGTACTAGCGCAGATACGCAGTATTTT.

This clonotype was seen repeatedly, ten times or more. CDR3 region: CSAREVWAPEQETQYF. CDR3 bases: TGCAGTGCTAGAGAGGTCTGGGCGCCAGAACAAGAGACCCAGTACTTC. The V and J genes are TRBV20-1 and TRBJ2-5; no clear D gene. Germline-derived CDR1 and CDR2 are DFQATT and SNEGSKA (reference sequence). Trimming left V 0 bases short and J 2 bases short, with 16 bases between. The CDR3 has 16 amino acids.

The genes are TRBV24-1 and TRBJ1-2; no firm D call. CDR1 is KGHDR, CDR2 SFDVKD, per germline. This CDR3 comprises 13 residues. V lost 4 bases to trimming and J lost 4 bases, with 9 bases between them. CDR3 sequence (DNA): TGTGCCACCAGTGAAAGGGAGAGCTATGGCTACACCTTC. Translation: CATSERESYGYTF.

The rearrangement uses TRBV30 and TRBJ1-3; D possibly corresponds to TRBD1 (5 bases). Trimming left V 1 base short and J 3 bases short, with 10 bases between. CDR3 length: 14 amino acids. The germline gives CDR1 GTSNPN, CDR2 SVGIG (reference sequence). The CDR3 spells CAWSEWGGGNTIYF. The CDR3 nucleotides are TGTGCCTGGAGTGAATGGGGCGGTGGAAACACCATATATTTT. The full variable domain, with the rest looked up from reference TRBV30 and TRBJ1-3, is SQTIHQWPATLVQPVGSPLSLECTVEGTSNPNLYWYRQAAGRGLQLLFYSVGIGQISSEVPQNLSASRPQDRQFILSSKKLLLSDSGFYLCAWSEWGGGNTIYFGEGSWLTVV.

Ten or more counts support this clonotype. This chain joins TRBV4-1 and TRBJ1-1; a weak D match, TRBD1 (6 bases). The CDR3 extends over 18 amino acids. Germline lookup yields CDR1 MGHRA and CDR2 YSYEKL. V was shortened by 4 bases and J by 1 base, with 22 bases between the two germline ends. The CDR3 bases are TGCGCCAGCAGCCCCCGCCGATTTAAGGGGGGAGAGAACACTGAAGCTTTCTTT. Its protein product is CASSPRRFKGGENTEAFF.